The rows below give T cell receptor beta chains drawn from one sample of a study of PD-L1 blockade in urothelial cancer. Profiling relied on immunoSEQ multiplex PCR, and the TCRdb table lists in-frame clones only, not all of them. In the table there are 50,000 or so clones, 75% to 90% of which are singletons. Here the sequenced sample was PBMCs, taken around atezolizumab (anti-PD-L1) treatment. Source of these receptors: a man in his sixties with urothelial cancer. CDR3s include the opening cysteine and the closing phenylalanine or tryptophan. Fields, in order: clone size, D gene, J gene, V gene, CDR3 DNA, CDR3 protein. A D gene is named only where the DNA matches it firmly. For some rows the clone size is stated as once, few or many, or as a class when expanded; others skip it.

NA | NA | TRBJ2-1 | TRBV6-5 | TGTGCCAGCAGTTACTCAGGGGGAGTCTACAATGAGCAGTTCTTC | CASSYSGGVYNEQFF
NA | NA | TRBJ1-2 | TRBV11-1 | TGTGCCAGCAGCTCCACAACAGTCAACTATGGCTACACCTTC | CASSSTTVNYGYTF
few | NA | TRBJ2-7 | TRBV6-5 | TGTGCCAGCAGTTTGTCGGGACTCAGTGGCTACGAGCAGTACTTC | CASSLSGLSGYEQYF
NA | TRBD1 | TRBJ1-2 | TRBV11-2 | TGTGCCAGCAGCTACGACAGGGGTTTTAACTATGGCTACACCTTC | CASSYDRGFNYGYTF
NA | TRBD1 | TRBJ1-4 | TRBV4-2 | TGTGCCAGCAGCCAAGACTGGGACAGGGGGCTCGGAACTGAAAAACTGTTTTTT | CASSQDWDRGLGTEKLFF
once | NA | TRBJ2-7 | TRBV19 | TGTGCCAGTAGTCCACAGGGTGGCGAGCAGTACTTC | CASSPQGGEQYF
once | TRBD2 | TRBJ2-7 | TRBV9 | TGTGCCAGCGGCGACAGCTTAGCGGGGCCTTCCTACGAGCAGTACTTC | CASGDSLAGPSYEQYF
NA | TRBD2 | TRBJ2-2 | TRBV6-5 | TGTGCCAGCCTAGCGGGAACGAACACCGGGGAGCTGTTTTTT | CASLAGTNTGELFF
NA | NA | TRBJ1-5 | TRBV7-9 | TGTGCCAGCAGCTTAGCGGAGGGCAAGAATCAGCCCCAGCATTTT | CASSLAEGKNQPQHF
once | NA | TRBJ2-7 | TRBV30 | TGTGCCTGGAGTGCAACAGGGAACGAGCAGTACTTC | CAWSATGNEQYF
NA | NA | TRBJ2-7 | TRBV6-5 | TGTGCCAGCGAGGGATTACTCTACGAGCAGTACTTC | CASEGLLYEQYF
few | NA | TRBJ2-7 | TRBV5-4 | TGTGCCAGCAGCCCCGGGTCCGACTACGAGCAGTACTTC | CASSPGSDYEQYF
NA | TRBD1 | TRBJ1-6 | TRBV2 | TGTGCCAGCAGTCAAGACAGGGGCAATTCACCCCTCCACTTT | CASSQDRGNSPLHF
NA | NA | TRBJ1-1 | TRBV5-1 | TGCGCCAGCAAATTTGTCCCGGGAAAAACTGAAGCTTTCTTT | CASKFVPGKTEAFF
NA | NA | TRBJ2-5 | TRBV6-6 | TGTGCCAGCAGTTGGCCTTTAGAGACCCAGTACTTC | CASSWPLETQYF
NA | TRBD2 | TRBJ2-3 | TRBV28 | TGTGCCAGCAGGGGACACCGGACTAGCGGGACGACCACAGATACGCAGTATTTT | CASRGHRTSGTTTDTQYF
once | TRBD1 | TRBJ1-1 | TRBV10-3 | TGTGCCATCACGACAGGGAACACTATGAACACTGAAGCTTTCTTT | CAITTGNTMNTEAFF
NA | TRBD1 | TRBJ1-2 | TRBV2 | TGTGCCAGCAGTGGTAACAGGGGAACTAACTATGGCTACACCTTC | CASSGNRGTNYGYTF
NA | TRBD1 | TRBJ2-3 | TRBV27 | TGTGCCAGCTCTTACAGGGGACAGGGGACTAGCACAGATACGCAGTATTTT | CASSYRGQGTSTDTQYF
NA | TRBD1 | TRBJ1-2 | TRBV15 | TGTGCCACCAGCAGAGCAGGGGGCTTCTATGGCTACACCTTC | CATSRAGGFYGYTF
NA | TRBD2 | TRBJ2-7 | TRBV6-5 | TGTGCCAGCAGTTTACTAGCGGGGGCCCTGCGCGAGCAGTACTTC | CASSLLAGALREQYF
NA | TRBD1 | TRBJ1-5 | TRBV27 | TGTGCCACGGGGGCCGCAGGGGGATCTAGCAATCAGCCCCAGCATTTT | CATGAAGGSSNQPQHF
NA | TRBD1 | TRBJ2-7 | TRBV7-2 | TGTGCCAGCAGCGTGTCACAGGGGTTAACCTACGAGCAGTACTTC | CASSVSQGLTYEQYF
NA | NA | TRBJ2-2 | TRBV5-4 | TGTGCCAGCAGCGGGGGGACCGTCAAATACACCGGGGAGCTGTTTTTT | CASSGGTVKYTGELFF
once | TRBD1 | TRBJ1-3 | TRBV7-9 | TGTGCCAGCAGCGAGTGGACAGGGGTATACACCATATATTTT | CASSEWTGVYTIYF
NA | NA | TRBJ2-1 | TRBV27 | TGTGCCAGCAGTTTATTGGCGGGACAGTACAATGAGCAGTTCTTC | CASSLLAGQYNEQFF
NA | NA | TRBJ2-2 | TRBV7-2 | TGTGCCAGCAGCCCTACTAGCCCCGGGGAGCTGTTTTTT | CASSPTSPGELFF
NA | NA | TRBJ2-2 | TRBV19 | TGTGCCAGTAGTCCGGCTAGGTACACCGGGGAGCTGTTTTTT | CASSPARYTGELFF
NA | NA | TRBJ2-1 | TRBV28 | TGTGAACCGGACAATGAGCAGTTCTTC | CEPDNEQFF
NA | NA | TRBJ2-7 | TRBV6-5 | TGTGCCAGCAGAGATGGGACATCTATCTCCTACGAGCAGTACTTC | CASRDGTSISYEQYF
NA | TRBD1 | TRBJ2-1 | TRBV27 | TGTGCCAGCAGTTCGGACAGGGGATTTGACAATGAGCAGTTCTTC | CASSSDRGFDNEQFF
few | NA | TRBJ1-5 | TRBV28 | TGTGCCAGCAGTTTACAACACCTGCCCCAGCATTTT | CASSLQHLPQHF
NA | NA | TRBJ2-5 | TRBV30 | TGTGCCTGGACCGCAAAGGCAGTGGCGGTAAAAGAGACCCAGTACTTC | CAWTAKAVAVKETQYF
NA | NA | TRBJ2-1 | TRBV2 | TGTGCCAGCACAGGGATGATTAACAATGAGCAGTTCTTC | CASTGMINNEQFF
NA | TRBD1 | TRBJ2-1 | TRBV6-6 | TGTGCCAGCAGTACTCAGACAAGGGGGCCTTACAATGAGCAGTTCTTC | CASSTQTRGPYNEQFF
NA | TRBD2 | TRBJ2-3 | TRBV5-4 | TGTGCCAGCAGCTTGGCCCCTAGCGGGGGGGCAGATACGCAGTATTTT | CASSLAPSGGADTQYF
NA | TRBD2 | TRBJ2-3 | TRBV5-4 | TGTGCCAGCAGCCAAAGCGGGGGGGCCCTAGATACGCAGTATTTT | CASSQSGGALDTQYF
NA | NA | TRBJ1-6 | TRBV19 | TGTGCCAGTAGTACGCAGGGGAGCGATTCACCCCTCCACTTT | CASSTQGSDSPLHF
few | NA | TRBJ2-2 | TRBV27 | TGTGCCAGCAGTTCTGCATTGCGTCTTTCCGGGGAGCTGTTTTTT | CASSSALRLSGELFF
once | NA | TRBJ1-4 | TRBV4-1 | TGCGCCAGCATGGTGGGGCGACGAGGGGGACATGAAAAACTGTTTTTT | CASMVGRRGGHEKLFF
NA | TRBD1 | TRBJ2-7 | TRBV11-2 | TGTGCCAGCAGCATCCGGGACAGGGTGGAGTCCGAGCAGTACTTC | CASSIRDRVESEQYF
NA | NA | TRBJ1-1 | TRBV5-8 | TGTGCCAGCAGCCCTACGGTGACTGAAGCTTTCTTT | CASSPTVTEAFF
NA | NA | TRBJ2-3 | TRBV5-4 | TGTGCCAGCAGCTTGGGGAGAAGCACAGATACGCAGTATTTT | CASSLGRSTDTQYF
NA | TRBD1 | TRBJ1-5 | TRBV19 | TGTGCCAGTAGTAAGACAGGGGGTGATCAGCCCCAGCATTTT | CASSKTGGDQPQHF
NA | TRBD2 | TRBJ2-3 | TRBV4-1 | TGCGCCAGCAGCCAGCCCACTAGCGGGAACTCAGATACGCAGTATTTT | CASSQPTSGNSDTQYF
once | NA | TRBJ1-1 | TRBV6-5 | TGTGCCAGCAGTCCGGGGGGAAGCACTGAAGCTTTCTTT | CASSPGGSTEAFF
NA | TRBD1 | TRBJ2-2 | TRBV19 | TGTGCCAGTAGTAAAACAGGGGATGGCGGGGAGCTGTTTTTT | CASSKTGDGGELFF
NA | NA | TRBJ1-1 | TRBV7-9 | TGTGCCAGCAGCTTAGGTCGGAACACTGAAGCTTTCTTT | CASSLGRNTEAFF
few | NA | TRBJ2-2 | TRBV4-3 | TGCGCCAGCAGCCAAGGAGCTGGGACTCCCGGGGAGCTGTTTTTT | CASSQGAGTPGELFF
NA | NA | TRBJ2-2 | TRBV5-6 | TGTGCCAGCAGCCCCGGGGTGATACGGGAGCTGTTTTTT | CASSPGVIRELFF
NA | NA | TRBJ2-3 | TRBV19 | TGTGCCAAGACTAAAATGGGGGGAGGACCCATCTCAGATACGCAGTATTTT | CAKTKMGGGPISDTQYF
NA | NA | TRBJ1-4 | TRBV6-6 | TGTGCCAGCACCCTGGAGGGAGCTACTAATGAAAAACTGTTTTTT | CASTLEGATNEKLFF
NA | NA | TRBJ2-3 | TRBV7-9 | TGTGCCAGCAGCCGAGTTCTTGCAGATACGCAGTATTTT | CASSRVLADTQYF
NA | TRBD1 | TRBJ2-3 | TRBV5-4 | TGTGCCAGCAGCACGCCGGGACAGGGGTTTGTGACAGATACGCAGTATTTT | CASSTPGQGFVTDTQYF